This entry features one T cell receptor (beta chain) sequence. Its antigen is not identified. Genes and germline are mouse. The read halts 4 residues ahead of the CDR3 end, with the missing end drawn from the germline J gene. This record belongs to a study of CD8+ T cells in alopecia areata. Study findings and constraints: Across lesional scalp, and particularly alopecia totalis/universalis, clonality surpassed that of normal scalp.

Using CD4, CD8alpha, NKG2D, NKG2ACE and other markers, pooled cutaneous lymph node cells were sorted. Following extraction, RNA underwent reverse transcription to cDNA, which served as the sequencing template. Measured with immunoSEQ multiplex PCR; TCRdb has only the in-frame clones, and not every one. This sample has over 250,000 clones, each found more than once. Germline V gene lookup returns CDR1 LGHNA and CDR2 YNLKQL (reference sequence). The junction had 2 bases not matched to a gene; V was cut back by 1 base and J by 3 bases. CDR3 length: 16 amino acids. The chain combines TRBV5 with TRBJ2-5; TRBD2 matches at 12 bases. This clonotype originated in a C3H/HeJ mouse with alopecia areata. MHC haplotype of the mouse line: H2-k. Sample: CD4+ T cells sorted from a lymph node. The sequenced CDR3 bases are TGTGCCAGCAGCCAAGTTGGACTGGGGGGGCAAGAC. This encodes CASSQVGLGGQD. The complete CDR3 sequence is CASSQVGLGGQDTQYF.